A single sample gave rise to the 26 T cell receptor beta chains below, sequenced in a study of control samples from healthy donors and cancer patients. Clones were read by immunoSEQ multiplex PCR, and TCRdb kept only the in-frame ones, dropping some. The table has about 75,000 clones, approximately 84% seen once; the top ten hold around 15%. The sequencing sample was made of blood. Receptors were obtained from a man aged 45 to 65 in good health.

The rearrangement uses TRBV19 and TRBJ2-3; 9 positions match TRBD2. Germline V gives CDR1 LNHDA, CDR2 SQIVND (reference sequence). Trimming at V came to 4 bases and at J to 2 bases, leaving 7 bases not matched to a gene. The CDR3 is made up of 16 amino acids. The CDR3 DNA reads as TGTGCCAGTAGTACCTCCGGACTAGCGAACACAGATACGCAGTATTTT. It encodes CASSTSGLANTDTQYF.

The chain combines TRBV9 with TRBJ2-1; the D call may be TRBD1 or TRBD2 (5 bases each). The V end was cut by 3 bases, the J end by 0 bases, with 16 bases between. Germline V gene sequence: CDR1 SGDLS, CDR2 YYNGEE. The CDR3 runs to 17 residues. The CDR3: CASSAPQATSSYNEQFF. The DNA of the CDR3 is TGTGCCAGCAGCGCACCACAGGCCACTAGCTCCTACAATGAGCAGTTCTTC.

This clone was seen only once. The chain joins TRBV30 to TRBJ2-1; D not resolved. V was clipped by 3 bases and J by 10 bases, with 10 bases between them. Germline V gene sequence: CDR1 GTSNPN, CDR2 SVGIG (reference sequence). This CDR3 is 11 amino acids long. The CDR3: CAWSLDWEQFF. CDR3 sequence (DNA): TGTGCCTGGAGCCTTGACTGGGAGCAGTTCTTC.

The gene calls are TRBV6-2 or TRBV6-3 and TRBJ2-1, with D hard to call. Trimming pared 0 bases from V and 2 bases from J, leaving 2 bases between. The CDR3 is 13 amino acids. The germline V gene encodes CDR1 MNHEY and CDR2 SVGEGT. This CDR3 is CASSYSPYNEQFF. In DNA form, the CDR3 reads TGTGCCAGCAGTTACTCCCCCTACAATGAGCAGTTCTTC.

Worth noting for this clone: At the DNA level, this CDR3 is encoded by other sequences in the same sample as well. This sequence joins TRBV3-1 (or the pseudogene TRBV3-2) and TRBJ2-3, with D unresolved. The CDR3 is made up of 12 amino acids. Germline V CDR1 and CDR2: LGHDT, YNNKEL (reference sequence). The ends were cut back, 4 bases at V and 2 bases at J, with 4 bases in the middle. This chain's CDR3 is CASSPYTDTQYF. The CDR3 DNA is TGTGCCAGCAGCCCGTACACAGATACGCAGTATTTT.

The rearrangement uses TRBV18 and TRBJ1-4, with D perhaps TRBD1 (5 bases). Germline lookup yields CDR1 KGHSH and CDR2 LQKENI. The CDR3 length is 14 residues. The germline V and J ends were trimmed by 5 bases and 8 bases, with 15 bases remaining between them. The CDR3 reads CASSVRSGSEKLFF. CDR3 DNA: TGTGCCAGCTCAGTACGGTCAGGGAGCGAAAAACTGTTTTTT.

The V call is TRBV7-2, the J call TRBJ1-2, with 9 bases matching TRBD1. The germline V gene has CDR1 SGHTA and CDR2 FQGNSA. Trimming took 4 bases from V and 1 from J; bases not matched to a gene: 10. The CDR3 is 17 residues long. In nucleotides, the CDR3 is TGTGCCAGCAGCTCACCGGGACAGGGACTTCTTAACTATGGCTACACCTTC. Protein: CASSSPGQGLLNYGYTF.

The chain combines TRBV28 with TRBJ1-6; D possibly corresponds to TRBD1 (6 bases). From germline, CDR1 is MDHEN and CDR2 SYDVKM. V was shortened by 6 bases and J by 7 bases, with 16 bases between the two germline ends. The CDR3 is 15 amino acids. In DNA, the CDR3 is TGTGCCAGCAGCCCCTCCGCGGGGGCCAATTCACCCCTCCACTTT. It encodes CASSPSAGANSPLHF.

In DNA, the CDR3 is TGTGCCAGCAGCCAGGGACAGGACACAGATACGCAGTATTTT. As protein: CASSQGQDTDTQYF. This sequence joins TRBV4-2 and TRBJ2-3, with 8 bases matching TRBD1. Germline V lookup: CDR1 LGHNA, CDR2 YNFKEQ. The CDR3 runs to 14 residues. Trimming at V came to 3 bases and at J to 2 bases, leaving 1 base not matched to a gene.

This rearrangement joins TRBV10-3 to TRBJ1-3; 9 bases are shared with TRBD1. Germline loops: CDR1 ENHRY, CDR2 SYGVKD. V lost 6 bases and J lost 0; bases outside the gene matches: 0. The CDR3 loop spans 14 amino acids. The CDR3 region is CAIRGQGSGNTIYF. CDR3 in DNA: TGTGCCATCAGGGGACAGGGCTCTGGAAACACCATATATTTT.

The sample holds a few counts of this clone. The chain combines TRBV2 with TRBJ1-5; 10 bases fit TRBD1. The CDR3 has 15 residues. V was clipped by 6 bases and J by 2 bases; unmatched bases: 4. Germline CDR1 reads SNHLY; CDR2 reads FYNNEI. CDR3 in DNA: TGTGCCAGCAGGAGGGACAGGGGAGGCAATCAGCCCCAGCATTTT. Amino acids: CASRRDRGGNQPQHF.

The chain employs TRBV30 and TRBJ2-2, with D unclear. This CDR3 has 13 residues. Germline-derived CDR1 and CDR2 are GTSNPN and SVGIG (reference sequence). Trimming shortened V by 3 bases and J by 6 bases, and 11 bases separated the two germline ends. CDR3 sequence reads: CAWSTQFAGELFF. The CDR3 bases are TGTGCCTGGAGCACCCAGTTCGCCGGGGAGCTGTTTTTT. The whole variable domain, filled in from reference TRBV30 and TRBJ2-2, reads SQTIHQWPATLVQPVGSPLSLECTVEGTSNPNLYWYRQAAGRGLQLLFYSVGIGQISSEVPQNLSASRPQDRQFILSSKKLLLSDSGFYLCAWSTQFAGELFFGEGSRLTVL.

Only a few counts were recorded for this clone. The rearrangement joins TRBV5-6 to TRBJ2-5; perhaps D is TRBD1 or TRBD2 (5 bases each). The CDR3 spans 15 residues. Trimming cost V 5 bases and J 3 bases, with 17 bases left between them. Germline lookup yields CDR1 SGHDT and CDR2 YYEEEE. CDR3 amino acids: CASRARGAGKETQYF. CDR3 bases: TGTGCCAGCAGGGCTAGAGGGGCGGGTAAAGAGACCCAGTACTTC. Variable domain in full (rest from reference TRBV5-6 and TRBJ2-5): DAGVTQSPTHLIKTRGQQVTLRCSPKSGHDTVSWYQQALGQGPQFIFQYYEEEERQRGNFPDRFSGHQFPNYSSELNVNALLLGDSALYLCASRARGAGKETQYFGPGTRLLVL.

The genes are TRBV19 and TRBJ2-7, with 13 bases identical to TRBD2. The germline CDR1 and CDR2 sequences are LNHDA and SQIVND (reference sequence). J gave up 2 bases and V 6 bases, and 4 bases lay outside the gene matches. This CDR3 region has 15 residues. CDR3 loop: CASRTGTSGTYEQYF. As DNA, the CDR3 is TGTGCCAGTAGAACCGGGACTAGCGGGACCTACGAGCAGTACTTC.

V and J are TRBV9 and TRBJ1-1; no clear D. The V gene's germline CDR1 is SGDLS and CDR2 YYNGEE. The CDR3 consists of 14 residues. The V gene lost 0 bases and the J gene lost 1 base, with 7 bases spanning the gap. CDR3 loop: CASSVDTENTEAFF. The CDR3 DNA follows: TGTGCCAGCAGCGTAGATACAGAGAACACTGAAGCTTTCTTT.

The V call is TRBV7-9, the J call TRBJ2-2; D uncertain. Trimming pared 3 bases from V and 2 bases from J, leaving 7 bases between. The V gene's germline CDR1 is SEHNR and CDR2 FQNEAQ (reference sequence). This CDR3 is 14 amino acids long. The DNA of the CDR3 is TGTGCCAGCAGCTTCCCCGGTAACACCGGGGAGCTGTTTTTT. Translation gives CASSFPGNTGELFF.

The chain has TRBV3-1 (or the pseudogene TRBV3-2) and TRBJ2-7; the D is unclear. Trimming took off 1 base at V and 4 bases at J, with 2 bases between the two ends. This CDR3 comprises 11 residues. Germline values: CDR1 LGHDT, CDR2 YNNKEL (reference sequence). In DNA, the CDR3 is TGTGCCAGCAGCCAAGGGTACGAGCAGTACTTC. Its translation: CASSQGYEQYF.

CDR3 DNA: TGTGCCAGCAGCTTAGCAGAGGGTGGCTACACCTTC. Its translation: CASSLAEGGYTF. The V and J genes are TRBV7-8 and TRBJ1-2; no reliable D call. There are 12 residues in the CDR3. V lost 0 bases, J lost 7 bases, and 6 bases lay in between. CDR1 is SGHVS, CDR2 FQNEAQ, per germline.

A remark on this clone: The same CDR3 also results from other DNA sequences found in this sample. This sequence joins TRBV19 and TRBJ1-5; D remains ambiguous. Trimming took off 1 base at V and 2 bases at J, with 6 bases between the two ends. The CDR3 runs 14 residues. Per the germline V gene, CDR1 is LNHDA and CDR2 is SQIVND (reference sequence). CDR3 region: CASSIVLGNQPQHF. DNA of the CDR3: TGTGCCAGTAGTATAGTCCTGGGCAATCAGCCCCAGCATTTT.

The chain joins TRBV27 to TRBJ1-2; no clear D. The ends were cut back, 5 bases at V and 5 bases at J, with 12 bases in the middle. Germline V gene sequence: CDR1 MNHEY, CDR2 SMNVEV (reference sequence). This CDR3 region has 13 residues. The CDR3 reads CASSLGVKYGYTF. The CDR3 DNA reads as TGTGCCAGCAGTCTTGGGGTGAAGTATGGCTACACCTTC.

V and J are TRBV27 and TRBJ2-3; TRBD2 might be the D (5 bases). From germline, CDR1 is MNHEY and CDR2 SMNVEV (reference sequence). V lost 6 bases and J 6 bases, leaving 16 bases between the germline ends. This CDR3 comprises 14 residues. CDR3 nucleotide sequence: TGTGCCAGCAGGACTCGGACTGCCCGGGATACGCAGTATTTT. As protein: CASRTRTARDTQYF.

The chain carries TRBV5-1 and TRBJ1-2; D remains ambiguous. CDR3 length: 15 amino acids. Trimming took 1 base from V and 2 from J, leaving 12 bases between them. The V gene's germline CDR1 is SGHRS and CDR2 YFSETQ. CDR3 in amino acids: CASSLSYGQNYGYTF. The CDR3 nucleotides read TGCGCCAGCAGCTTGTCGTATGGGCAGAACTATGGCTACACCTTC.

This clone is a singleton in its sample. The chain is built from TRBV4-1 and TRBJ1-2, with TRBD1 as a possible D gene (6 bases). Germline values: CDR1 MGHRA, CDR2 YSYEKL. The germline V and J ends were trimmed by 1 base and 12 bases, with 18 bases remaining between them. The CDR3 loop spans 14 amino acids. Written as DNA, the CDR3 is TGCGCCAGCAGCCAAGCTCCGGGGGGCCTCCCGGACACCTTC. Encoded protein: CASSQAPGGLPDTF.

The chain couples TRBV5-4 to TRBJ1-2, with D unclear. V was shortened by 4 bases and J by 2 bases, with 9 bases between the two germline ends. Looked up from germline, CDR1 is SGHNT and CDR2 is YYREEE (reference sequence). The CDR3 has 13 amino acids. CDR3 DNA sequence: TGTGCCAGCAGCGACGATGGGAACTATGGCTACACCTTC. Its protein product is CASSDDGNYGYTF.

The chain joins TRBV7-2 to TRBJ2-1; maybe TRBD2 (6 bases). Germline CDR1 reads SGHTA; CDR2 reads FQGNSA. With 8 bases removed from V and 0 bases from J, the gap between germline ends came to 11 bases. The CDR3 has 14 residues. The CDR3 here is CASVWGGSYNEQFF. The CDR3 nucleotides read TGTGCCAGCGTATGGGGAGGCTCCTACAATGAGCAGTTCTTC. The entire variable domain, with the rest obtained from reference TRBV7-2 and TRBJ2-1, is as follows: GAGVSQSPSNKVTEKGKDVELRCDPISGHTALYWYRQSLGQGLEFLIYFQGNSAPDKSGLPSDRFSAERTGGSVSTLTIQRTQQEDSAVYLCASVWGGSYNEQFFGPGTRLTVL.

The chain carries TRBV7-8 and TRBJ2-3; 14 nucleotides match TRBD2. The junction had 10 bases not matched to a gene; V was cut back by 8 bases and J by 3 bases. Germline V CDR1 and CDR2: SGHVS, FQNEAQ. The CDR3 totals 17 residues. CDR3 protein: CASFRTSGRSGTDTQYF. For the CDR3, the DNA is TGTGCCAGCTTCCGGACTAGCGGGAGGAGCGGTACAGATACGCAGTATTTT.